Listed below are T cell receptor beta chains from one sample, sequenced in a study of response to subunit inactivated influenza vaccine. From the RT-PCR reads, TCRdb called clonotypes with MiXCR, one entry per CDR3 protein. The sample holds approximately 530,000 distinct CDR3 sequences; over 10% are singletons and the top ten take over 10%. The material was PBMCs from blood, obtained 45 days after vaccination. The receptors were gathered from a man in his forties or fifties who received an inactivated influenza vaccine. CDR3s include the opening cysteine and the closing phenylalanine or tryptophan. The D gene is left open where the match is weak. Size tells how often a clone was seen (once, few, many) or the class of an expanded clone, and some rows leave it out.

abundance: -; j_gene: TRBJ2-7; v_gene: TRBV20-1; d_gene: -; CDR3nt: TGCAGTGCTAGGACCCCAGGGGTTCGGGACGAGCAGTACTTC; CDR3aa: CSARTPGVRDEQYF
abundance: -; j_gene: TRBJ2-3; v_gene: TRBV12-3/TRBV12-4; d_gene: -; CDR3nt: TGTGCCAGCAGTCAACTAGCTAGTGGTATCCCAGATACGCAGTATTTT; CDR3aa: CASSQLASGIPDTQYF
abundance: -; j_gene: TRBJ1-1; v_gene: TRBV1; d_gene: -; CDR3nt: TGCACCAGCAGTCGCAGGCTGTGGGCTGAAGCTTTCTTT; CDR3aa: CTSSRRLWAEAFF
abundance: few; j_gene: TRBJ2-7; v_gene: TRBV7-8; d_gene: -; CDR3nt: TGTGCCAGCAGCCCGTGGACAGACTTAACCTACGAGCAGTACTTC; CDR3aa: CASSPWTDLTYEQYF
abundance: -; j_gene: TRBJ2-1; v_gene: TRBV15; d_gene: TRBD1; CDR3nt: TGTGCCACCAGCAAGGGACAGGGGACCTACAATGAGCAGTTCTTC; CDR3aa: CATSKGQGTYNEQFF
abundance: many; j_gene: TRBJ2-7; v_gene: TRBV4-2; d_gene: TRBD2; CDR3nt: TGTGCCAGCAGCCAAGTTGCTCAGCGGGATTCGGGAGACGAGCAGTACTTC; CDR3aa: CASSQVAQRDSGDEQYF
abundance: few; j_gene: TRBJ2-1; v_gene: TRBV11-2; d_gene: -; CDR3nt: TGTGCCAGCAGGATCGGGAGCTCCTACAATGAGCAGTTCTTC; CDR3aa: CASRIGSSYNEQFF
abundance: -; j_gene: TRBJ1-6; v_gene: TRBV12-3/TRBV12-4; d_gene: TRBD1; CDR3nt: TGTGCCAGCAGTTTGGGACAGACGAGTAACTCACCCCTCCACTTT; CDR3aa: CASSLGQTSNSPLHF
abundance: few; j_gene: TRBJ2-1; v_gene: TRBV7-8; d_gene: TRBD2; CDR3nt: TGTGCCAGCAGCCTCGGACTAGCGGGATGGAATGAGCAGTTCTTC; CDR3aa: CASSLGLAGWNEQFF
abundance: once; j_gene: TRBJ2-7; v_gene: TRBV2; d_gene: -; CDR3nt: TGTGCCAGGAGGGGGGGGCTCGAGCAGTACTTC; CDR3aa: CARRGGLEQYF
abundance: many; j_gene: TRBJ1-5; v_gene: TRBV6-2/TRBV6-3; d_gene: -; CDR3nt: TGTGCCAGCAGTTACGTGTTGGATCCTGTGGGGGACCAGCCCCAGCATTTT; CDR3aa: CASSYVLDPVGDQPQHF
abundance: many; j_gene: TRBJ2-1; v_gene: TRBV28; d_gene: TRBD2; CDR3nt: TGTGCCAGCAGTTTTCTAGCGGGGGGTTCCTACAATGAGCAGTTCTTC; CDR3aa: CASSFLAGGSYNEQFF
abundance: few; j_gene: TRBJ2-5; v_gene: TRBV20-1; d_gene: -; CDR3nt: TGCAGTGCTAGAGCCGGGGTGGGGGGCCAAGAGACCCAGTACTTC; CDR3aa: CSARAGVGGQETQYF
abundance: many; j_gene: TRBJ2-7; v_gene: TRBV12-3/TRBV12-4; d_gene: TRBD1; CDR3nt: TGTGCCAGCAGGCACCGGGACAGGAGCTACGAGCAGTACTTC; CDR3aa: CASRHRDRSYEQYF
abundance: many; j_gene: TRBJ1-2; v_gene: TRBV18; d_gene: -; CDR3nt: TGTGCCAGCTCAAGCCGGGCAGGGCCCGCGGAGGGCTACACCTTC; CDR3aa: CASSSRAGPAEGYTF
abundance: many; j_gene: TRBJ2-3; v_gene: TRBV2; d_gene: -; CDR3nt: TGTGCCAGCAGACGGCTATGGCCGGGGGCGCCAAAGTCGACAGATACGCAGTATTTT; CDR3aa: CASRRLWPGAPKSTDTQYF
abundance: few; j_gene: TRBJ2-1; v_gene: TRBV11-2; d_gene: TRBD2; CDR3nt: TGTGCCAGCAGGCCTACTAGCGGCCCTTCTTGGAATGAGCAGTTCTTC; CDR3aa: CASRPTSGPSWNEQFF
abundance: many; j_gene: TRBJ1-2; v_gene: TRBV5-1; d_gene: TRBD1; CDR3nt: TGCGCCAGCAGCTTCGGGACAGGGGATGATACCACCTTC; CDR3aa: CASSFGTGDDTTF
abundance: -; j_gene: TRBJ2-7; v_gene: TRBV10-2; d_gene: -; CDR3nt: TGCGCCAGCAGTGAGGGAGCAGGATACGAGCAGTACTTC; CDR3aa: CASSEGAGYEQYF
abundance: -; j_gene: TRBJ2-2; v_gene: TRBV11-1; d_gene: -; CDR3nt: TGTGCCAGCAGGCTAGATACATCCACCGGGGAGCTGTTTTTT; CDR3aa: CASRLDTSTGELFF
abundance: many; j_gene: TRBJ1-5; v_gene: TRBV27; d_gene: TRBD1; CDR3nt: TGTGCCAGCAGGGACAGGGGGTTCTATAGCAATCAGCCCCAGCATTTT; CDR3aa: CASRDRGFYSNQPQHF
abundance: few; j_gene: TRBJ1-3; v_gene: TRBV24-1; d_gene: TRBD1; CDR3nt: TGTGCCACCAGTGAGAGCAGGGGGGGCTCTGGAAACACCATATATTTT; CDR3aa: CATSESRGGSGNTIYF
abundance: -; j_gene: TRBJ1-1; v_gene: TRBV5-1; d_gene: -; CDR3nt: TGCGCCAGCAGCTCAAATTTGAACACTGAAGCTTTCTTT; CDR3aa: CASSSNLNTEAFF
abundance: few; j_gene: TRBJ1-2; v_gene: TRBV10-3; d_gene: -; CDR3nt: TGTGCCATCAGCGGCCAGGACGGTCCGCTGAGGGGCTACACCTTC; CDR3aa: CAISGQDGPLRGYTF
abundance: -; j_gene: TRBJ2-1; v_gene: TRBV11-2; d_gene: -; CDR3nt: TGTGCCAGCAGCTTAGTCTTCGCGGCCTACCGACTGTACAATGAGCAGTTCTTC; CDR3aa: CASSLVFAAYRLYNEQFF
abundance: few; j_gene: TRBJ2-7; v_gene: TRBV18; d_gene: TRBD2; CDR3nt: TGTGCCAGCTCACTTTCACCGGGACTAGCGGGTGAAGCCTACGAGCAGTACTTC; CDR3aa: CASSLSPGLAGEAYEQYF
abundance: few; j_gene: TRBJ2-3; v_gene: TRBV7-9; d_gene: TRBD1; CDR3nt: TGTGCCAGCGGGAGAGGGGGCTTCACAGATACGCAGTATTTT; CDR3aa: CASGRGGFTDTQYF
abundance: many; j_gene: TRBJ1-2; v_gene: TRBV7-6; d_gene: TRBD1; CDR3nt: TGTGCCAGCAGCCAGGGACAGTACTATGGCTACACCTTC; CDR3aa: CASSQGQYYGYTF
abundance: many; j_gene: TRBJ2-3; v_gene: TRBV7-9; d_gene: -; CDR3nt: TGTGCCAGCAGCTTAACCAGACTAGGGTCAGATACGCAGTATTTT; CDR3aa: CASSLTRLGSDTQYF
abundance: -; j_gene: TRBJ2-1; v_gene: TRBV5-1; d_gene: TRBD1; CDR3nt: TGCGCCAGCAGCTTGGGGGCCGGGACAGGGTTCTCCGACAATGAGCAGTTCTTC; CDR3aa: CASSLGAGTGFSDNEQFF
abundance: -; j_gene: TRBJ2-1; v_gene: TRBV4-3; d_gene: -; CDR3nt: TGCGCCAGCAGCCAAGGGTGGGGTGAGCAGTCCTTC; CDR3aa: CASSQGWGEQSF
abundance: few; j_gene: TRBJ2-3; v_gene: TRBV5-1; d_gene: -; CDR3nt: TGCGCCAGCAGCGCTGCCCCGAAGAGCACAGATACGCAGTATTTT; CDR3aa: CASSAAPKSTDTQYF
abundance: many; j_gene: TRBJ1-6; v_gene: TRBV4-2; d_gene: TRBD1; CDR3nt: TGTGCCAGCAGCCAAGATTCTATGACAGGGCAGGGTTCACCCCTCCACTTT; CDR3aa: CASSQDSMTGQGSPLHF
abundance: -; j_gene: TRBJ2-5; v_gene: TRBV7-9; d_gene: TRBD1; CDR3nt: TGTGCCAGCAGCTCCGACAGGGGGCCGGAGACCCAGTACTTC; CDR3aa: CASSSDRGPETQYF
abundance: -; j_gene: TRBJ2-7; v_gene: TRBV11-2; d_gene: TRBD2; CDR3nt: TGTGCCAGCAGCTTAGTAGGGCTAGCGGGAGGGCGGAATATCTACGAGCAGTACTTC; CDR3aa: CASSLVGLAGGRNIYEQYF
abundance: -; j_gene: TRBJ2-1; v_gene: TRBV20-1; d_gene: -; CDR3nt: TGCAGTGTTCTCCCGGGTGAGGGAGGCGGAAAGCAGTTCTTC; CDR3aa: CSVLPGEGGGKQFF
abundance: -; j_gene: TRBJ2-5; v_gene: TRBV7-9; d_gene: -; CDR3nt: TGTGCCAGCAGCACAGGGAGACAATTCTCCGGCCAGGAGACCCAGTACTTC; CDR3aa: CASSTGRQFSGQETQYF
abundance: many; j_gene: TRBJ2-3; v_gene: TRBV20-1; d_gene: TRBD2; CDR3nt: TGCAGTGCTAGGTTCGCGGGAGAGGGAGATACGCAGTATTTT; CDR3aa: CSARFAGEGDTQYF
abundance: few; j_gene: TRBJ1-3; v_gene: TRBV7-9; d_gene: TRBD1; CDR3nt: TGTGCCAGCAGCTCGCGAAAGGGGGCAGGAAACACCATATATTTT; CDR3aa: CASSSRKGAGNTIYF
abundance: -; j_gene: TRBJ2-1; v_gene: TRBV20-1; d_gene: TRBD2; CDR3nt: TGCAGTGCTGTCTCTAGCGGGGGGGGGTACAATGAGCAGTTCTTC; CDR3aa: CSAVSSGGGYNEQFF
abundance: few; j_gene: TRBJ2-1; v_gene: TRBV29-1; d_gene: -; CDR3nt: TGCAGCGTTTTGGTTCCTAGTCCTACCTACAATGAGCAGTTCTTC; CDR3aa: CSVLVPSPTYNEQFF
abundance: -; j_gene: TRBJ2-5; v_gene: TRBV6-1; d_gene: TRBD1; CDR3nt: TGTGCCAGCAGACGCGGGCCAGGACAGGAGAATTCCCAAGAGACCCAGTACTTC; CDR3aa: CASRRGPGQENSQETQYF
abundance: -; j_gene: TRBJ2-1; v_gene: TRBV2; d_gene: TRBD2; CDR3nt: TGTGCCAGCCAGACTAGCGGGGTCAATGAGCAGTTCTTC; CDR3aa: CASQTSGVNEQFF
abundance: -; j_gene: TRBJ2-7; v_gene: TRBV5-8; d_gene: -; CDR3nt: TGTGCCAGCAGCGAGGACAGTATCTCCTACGAGCAGTACTTC; CDR3aa: CASSEDSISYEQYF
abundance: many; j_gene: TRBJ2-7; v_gene: TRBV7-2; d_gene: -; CDR3nt: TGTGCCAGCAGCTTAGGACATCCCTCCGAGCAGTACTTC; CDR3aa: CASSLGHPSEQYF